A single sample gave rise to the 11 T cell receptor beta chains below, sequenced in a study of beta chain features in type 1 diabetes. TCRB transcripts that were expressed got sequenced, as all of the isolated RNA had been reverse transcribed. Clones were sequenced by immunoSEQ multiplex PCR, and TCRdb holds only the in-frame ones, with some missing. In the table there are under 950,000 clones, roughly a sixth of which are singletons. Sequencing input: naive CD4+ T cells from blood. The receptors come from a woman between 18 and 30 years old in good health.

A single count supports this clone. This rearrangement joins TRBV10-3 to TRBJ1-6, with 7 bases matching TRBD1. The CDR3 totals 18 residues. Germline V gives CDR1 ENHRY, CDR2 SYGVKD. V dropped 0 bases and J dropped 0; count of bases not matched to a gene: 5. The CDR3 here is CAISESAGQSSYNSPLHF. CDR3 bases: TGTGCCATCAGTGAGTCCGCGGGACAGAGCTCCTATAATTCACCCCTCCACTTT.

This clone was observed a few times. This chain connects TRBV11-3 to TRBJ2-2; D is unresolved. The CDR3 runs 16 residues. The germline CDR1 and CDR2 sequences are SGHNT and YENEEA. Trimming removed 5 bases at V and 4 bases at J, with 17 bases between. CDR3 in amino acids: CASSPGPPRSTGELFF. The CDR3 DNA reads as TGTGCCAGCAGCCCTGGACCTCCGCGGAGCACCGGGGAGCTGTTTTTT.

This clone was found a few times. V gene TRBV15 combines with J gene TRBJ2-5; D might be TRBD2 (5 bases). Between the trimmed V and J ends, which lost 3 bases and 2 bases, there was a span of 10 bases. The CDR3 sequence is 14 residues long. CDR1 is LNHNV and CDR2 is YYDKDF in the germline V gene (reference sequence). Here the CDR3 DNA reads TGTGCCACCAGCAGGTGGGGAGTACAAGAGACCCAGTACTTC. Its protein product is CATSRWGVQETQYF. The whole variable domain, filled in from reference TRBV15 and TRBJ2-5, reads DAMVIQNPRYQVTQFGKPVTLSCSQTLNHNVMYWYQQKSSQAPKLLFHYYDKDFNNEADTPDNFQSRRPNTSFCFLDIRSPGLGDTAMYLCATSRWGVQETQYFGPGTRLLVL.

This chain links TRBV11-2 with TRBJ2-5; 9 bases line up with TRBD1. The V segment lost 2 bases and the J segment 0 bases; nucleotides outside the gene matches: 1. The CDR3 runs to 15 residues. Germline CDR1 SGHAT, CDR2 FQNNGV. The CDR3 is CASSLTGGYQETQYF. In nucleotides, the CDR3 is TGTGCCAGCAGCTTAACAGGGGGCTACCAAGAGACCCAGTACTTC.

The chain carries TRBV9 and TRBJ2-1; D is possibly TRBD2 (6 bases). Looked up from germline, CDR1 is SGDLS and CDR2 is YYNGEE. This CDR3 spans 15 amino acids. V lost 2 bases and J lost 2, with 11 bases in between. CDR3 bases: TGTGCCAGCAGCGTTTCGGGAGAGACCTACAATGAGCAGTTCTTC. Protein product: CASSVSGETYNEQFF.

In its sample, this clone was seen a few times. This chain links TRBV4-2 with TRBJ2-3; 10 bases align to TRBD2. Per the germline V gene, CDR1 is LGHNA and CDR2 is YNFKEQ. The V segment lost 0 bases and the J segment 1 base; nucleotides outside the gene matches: 13. The CDR3 is 20 residues long. In DNA, the CDR3 is TGTGCCAGCAGCCAAGATAGGACTAGCGGACTAAGGACAGGCACAGATACGCAGTATTTT. Encoded protein: CASSQDRTSGLRTGTDTQYF.

V and J are TRBV10-2 and TRBJ1-5, with a possible D match to TRBD1 (5 bases). The V gene's germline CDR1 is WSHSY and CDR2 SAAADI. The CDR3 runs 17 residues. V was trimmed by 6 bases and J by 1 base, leaving 19 bases between them. The CDR3: CASSKHREGTSNQPQHF. The CDR3 nucleotides are TGCGCCAGCAGCAAACATAGGGAGGGGACCAGCAATCAGCCCCAGCATTTT.

The chain has TRBV4-1 and TRBJ2-1; 15 positions match TRBD2. The CDR3 totals 18 residues. CDR1 is MGHRA and CDR2 is YSYEKL in the germline V gene. V lost 0 bases and J lost 7; bases outside the gene matches: 7. The CDR3 reads CASSQDLAGTSGRNEQFF. CDR3 DNA sequence: TGCGCCAGCAGCCAAGATCTTGCCGGGACTAGCGGGAGGAATGAGCAGTTCTTC.

This clone was counted only a few times. The chain has TRBV9 and TRBJ2-3; a weak D match, TRBD1 (6 bases). The germline V gene encodes CDR1 SGDLS and CDR2 YYNGEE. Trimming stripped 3 bases from V and 0 bases from J, with 11 bases between. The CDR3 loop spans 15 amino acids. The CDR3 DNA is TGTGCCAGCAGCGCCAGGGGAATTAGCACAGATACGCAGTATTTT. This codes for CASSARGISTDTQYF.

The chain is built from TRBV28 and TRBJ1-5; 7 bases match TRBD1. From germline, CDR1 is MDHEN and CDR2 SYDVKM. The ends lost 6 bases at V and 2 bases at J; junction bases unmatched: 7. CDR3 length: 15 residues. The CDR3 reads CASRPTGAGNQPQHF. The CDR3 nucleotides are TGTGCCAGCAGACCTACAGGGGCAGGCAATCAGCCCCAGCATTTT.

The chain joins TRBV6-1 to TRBJ1-2; 9 nucleotides align to TRBD1. The V gene end was trimmed by 6 bases and the J gene end by 5 bases; junction bases not matched to a gene: 10. Germline values: CDR1 MNHNS, CDR2 SASEGT. The CDR3 runs to 15 residues. The CDR3 spells CASSEGQGYTYGYTF. DNA for the CDR3: TGTGCCAGCAGCGAGGGACAGGGTTATACTTATGGCTACACCTTC.